This entry features one T cell receptor beta chain sequence. It has no known antigen specificity. Base qualities were left out, and no much larger clone turns up one base away. V was cut back by 3 bases and J by 0 bases, leaving a gap of 9 bases between them. CDR1 and CDR2 are drawn from the germline V gene (reference sequence): LNHDA, SQIVND. Taken from cysteine to phenylalanine, the CDR3 has 15 residues. Of the read, only the CDR3 DNA is kept; its 45 bases are in frame from base 1. This entry is derived from a study of control samples from healthy donors and cancer patients (dated by TCRdb to about 2020). To prepare the library, the immunoSEQ multiplex PCR assay was applied. Here the immuneACCESS table is served through TCRdb, limited to in-frame sequences with V and J called. Missing clones are a known gap in these copies; in checked studies unresolved V genes cover under half, and the rest lacks a known reason. This sample is represented by 51,000 or so clones; under 90% of them were singletons. Together, the top ten hold 10% of the sample.

This TCR was recovered from a man aged 70-80 years in good health. The source material was blood. The V and J genes are TRBV19 and TRBJ1-3; the D segment could be TRBD1, given 6 matching bases. Read as DNA, the sequence is TGTGCCAGTAGTATGGACAGTTCCTCTGGAAACACCATATATTTT. Translated, it gives CASSMDSSSGNTIYF.